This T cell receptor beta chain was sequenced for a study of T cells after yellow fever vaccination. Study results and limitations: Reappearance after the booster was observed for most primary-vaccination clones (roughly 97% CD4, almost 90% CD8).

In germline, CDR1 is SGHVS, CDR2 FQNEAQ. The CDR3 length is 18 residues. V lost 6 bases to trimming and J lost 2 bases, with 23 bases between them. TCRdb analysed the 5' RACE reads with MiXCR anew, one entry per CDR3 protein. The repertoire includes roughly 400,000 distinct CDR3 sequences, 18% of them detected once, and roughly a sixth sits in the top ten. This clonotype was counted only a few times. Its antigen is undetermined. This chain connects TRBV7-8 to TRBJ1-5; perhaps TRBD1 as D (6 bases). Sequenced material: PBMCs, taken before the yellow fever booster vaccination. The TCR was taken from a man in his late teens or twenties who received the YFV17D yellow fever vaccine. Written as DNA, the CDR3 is TGTGCCAGCAGTCGACTACAGGGTTCCCCCTCGGGCAATCAGCCCCAGCATTTT. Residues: CASSRLQGSPSGNQPQHF.